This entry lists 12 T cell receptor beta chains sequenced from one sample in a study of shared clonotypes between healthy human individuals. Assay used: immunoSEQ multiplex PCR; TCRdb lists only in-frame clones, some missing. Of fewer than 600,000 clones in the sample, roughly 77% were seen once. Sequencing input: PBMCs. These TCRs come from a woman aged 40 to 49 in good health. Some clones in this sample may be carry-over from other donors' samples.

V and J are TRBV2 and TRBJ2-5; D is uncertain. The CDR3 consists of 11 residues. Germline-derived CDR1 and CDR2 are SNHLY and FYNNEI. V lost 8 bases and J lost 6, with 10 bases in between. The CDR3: CASGVMQTQYF. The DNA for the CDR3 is TGTGCCAGCGGGGTGATGCAGACCCAGTACTTC.

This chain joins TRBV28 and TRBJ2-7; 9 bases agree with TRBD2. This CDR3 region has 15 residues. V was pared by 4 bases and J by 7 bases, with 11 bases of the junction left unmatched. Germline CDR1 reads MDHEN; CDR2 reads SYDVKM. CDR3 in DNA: TGTGCCAGCAGTTCCGCTAGCGGGACTGTTTATGAGCAGTACTTC. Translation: CASSSASGTVYEQYF.

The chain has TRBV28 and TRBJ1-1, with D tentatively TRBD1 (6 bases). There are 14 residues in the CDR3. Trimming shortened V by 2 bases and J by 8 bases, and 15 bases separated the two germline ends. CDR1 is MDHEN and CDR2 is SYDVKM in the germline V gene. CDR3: CASSLTAGGREAFF. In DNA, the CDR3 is TGTGCCAGCAGTTTAACGGCCGGGGGCAGGGAAGCTTTCTTT.

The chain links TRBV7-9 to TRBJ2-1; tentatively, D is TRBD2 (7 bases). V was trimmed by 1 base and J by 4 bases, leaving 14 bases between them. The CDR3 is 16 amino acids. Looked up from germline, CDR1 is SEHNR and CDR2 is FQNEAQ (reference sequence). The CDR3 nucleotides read TGTGCCAGCAGCTTAGGCGGCGGGGGCGTATACAATGAGCAGTTCTTC. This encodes CASSLGGGGVYNEQFF.

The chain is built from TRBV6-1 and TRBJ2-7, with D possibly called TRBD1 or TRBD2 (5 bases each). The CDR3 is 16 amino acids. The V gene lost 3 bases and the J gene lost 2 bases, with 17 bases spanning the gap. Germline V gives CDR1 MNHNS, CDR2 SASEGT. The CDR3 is CASSDLGRGTAYEQYF. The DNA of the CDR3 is TGTGCCAGCAGTGATTTGGGCCGGGGCACCGCCTACGAGCAGTACTTC.

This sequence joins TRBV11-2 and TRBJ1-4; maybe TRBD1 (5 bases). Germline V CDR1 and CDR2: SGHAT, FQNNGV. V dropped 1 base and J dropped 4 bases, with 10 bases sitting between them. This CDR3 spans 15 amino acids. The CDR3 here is CASSLAGAGNEKLFF. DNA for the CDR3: TGTGCCAGCAGCTTAGCCGGGGCCGGTAATGAAAAACTGTTTTTT. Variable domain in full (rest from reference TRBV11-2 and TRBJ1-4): EAGVAQSPRYKIIEKRQSVAFWCNPISGHATLYWYQQILGQGPKLLIQFQNNGVVDDSQLPKDRFSAERLKGVDSTLKIQPAKLEDSAVYLCASSLAGAGNEKLFFGSGTQLSVL.

DNA for the CDR3: TGCGCCAGCAGTGAGGCAACAGATACGCAGTATTTT. This encodes CASSEATDTQYF. V is TRBV10-2 and J is TRBJ2-3; D unclear. In germline, CDR1 is WSHSY, CDR2 SAAADI. The germline V and J ends were trimmed by 2 bases and 3 bases, with 3 bases remaining between them. The CDR3 is made up of 12 amino acids.

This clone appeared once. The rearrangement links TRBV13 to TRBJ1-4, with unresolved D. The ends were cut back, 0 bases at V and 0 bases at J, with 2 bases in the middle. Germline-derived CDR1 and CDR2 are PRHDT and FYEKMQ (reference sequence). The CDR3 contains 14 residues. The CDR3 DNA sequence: TGTGCCAGCAGCTTAGGCGCAACTAATGAAAAACTGTTTTTT. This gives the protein CASSLGATNEKLFF. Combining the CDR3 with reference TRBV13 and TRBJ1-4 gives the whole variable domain AAGVIQSPRHLIKEKRETATLKCYPIPRHDTVYWYQQGPGQDPQFLISFYEKMQSDKGSIPDRFSAQQFSDYHSELNMSSLELGDSALYFCASSLGATNEKLFFGSGTQLSVL.

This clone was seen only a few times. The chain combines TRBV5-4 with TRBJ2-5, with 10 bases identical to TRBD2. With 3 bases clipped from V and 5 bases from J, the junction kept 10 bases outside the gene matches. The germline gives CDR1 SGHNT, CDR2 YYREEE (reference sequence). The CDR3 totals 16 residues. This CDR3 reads CASSSPSGSGWETQYF. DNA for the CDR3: TGTGCCAGCAGCTCACCTAGCGGGAGCGGTTGGGAGACCCAGTACTTC. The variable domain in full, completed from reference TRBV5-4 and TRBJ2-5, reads ETGVTQSPTHLIKTRGQQVTLRCSSQSGHNTVSWYQQALGQGPQFIFQYYREEENGRGNFPPRFSGLQFPNYSSELNVNALELDDSALYLCASSSPSGSGWETQYFGPGTRLLVL.

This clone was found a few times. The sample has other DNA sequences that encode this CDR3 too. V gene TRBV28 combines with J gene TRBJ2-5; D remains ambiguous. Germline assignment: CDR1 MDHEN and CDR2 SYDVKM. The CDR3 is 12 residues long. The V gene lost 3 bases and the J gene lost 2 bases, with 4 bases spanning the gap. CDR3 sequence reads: CASSLRQETQYF. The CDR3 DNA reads TGTGCCAGCAGTTTGCGGCAAGAGACCCAGTACTTC.

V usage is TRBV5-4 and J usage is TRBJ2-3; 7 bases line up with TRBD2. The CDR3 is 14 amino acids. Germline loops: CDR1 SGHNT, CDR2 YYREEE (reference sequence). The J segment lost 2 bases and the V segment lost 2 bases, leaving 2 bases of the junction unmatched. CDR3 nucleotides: TGTGCCAGCAGCTTCGCGGGAGCCACAGATACGCAGTATTTT. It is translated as CASSFAGATDTQYF.

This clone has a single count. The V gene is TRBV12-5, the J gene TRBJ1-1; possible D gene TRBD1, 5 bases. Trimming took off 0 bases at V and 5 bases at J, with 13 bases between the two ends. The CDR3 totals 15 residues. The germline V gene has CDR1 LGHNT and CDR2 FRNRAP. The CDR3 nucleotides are TGTGCTAGTGGTTTGGTAACGGGGGTGGGGACTGAAGCTTTCTTT. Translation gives CASGLVTGVGTEAFF. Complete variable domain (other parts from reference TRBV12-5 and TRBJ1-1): DARVTQTPRHKVTEMGQEVTMRCQPILGHNTVFWYRQTMMQGLELLAYFRNRAPLDDSGMPKDRFSAEMPDATLATLKIQPSEPRDSAVYFCASGLVTGVGTEAFFGQGTRLTVV.